The entry below gives a single T cell receptor beta chain sequence along with its context. Its antigen remains unidentified. No qualities accompany the bases; no much larger clone lies one base away. V was cut back by 7 bases and J by 3 bases, leaving a gap of 10 bases between them. The CDR3, from cysteine to phenylalanine, totals 14 residues. This entry keeps only the CDR3 DNA: 42 bases, framed from base 1. The germline V gene supplies CDR1 MNHEY and CDR2 SVGAGI. The immunoSEQ Assay, a bias-controlled multiplex PCR, was used to amplify TCRbeta CDR3 regions from genomic DNA. The study's own analysis went as follows. Within the assay, amplification of reference gene primers was used to estimate how many nucleated cells each sample contained. To quantify the absolute abundance of each unique TCRbeta CDR3 rearrangement, sequence reads were collapsed and filtered. For each sample, productive Simpson clonality was calculated as the square root of Simpson's diversity index across productive rearrangements. The clones in this table, taken by TCRdb from immuneACCESS, are in-frame only. Not every clone is retained; where verified, under half of the shortfall comes from an unresolved V gene, and the cause of the rest is unknown. Clonal size and the V and J genes are those of that table, whereas D and trimming came from the DNA. This sample holds fewer than 250,000 clones; 90% were observed only once. In total, the top ten clones hold roughly 16% of the sample.

This sample stems from a study of blood T cell repertoires in COVID-19 (TCRdb year 2020). Looking at the study overall: Collaborator samples came from the United States, Italy and Spain and covered acute and convalescent phases of COVID-19. The material from the prospective study consisted of cDNA or gDNA derived from T cells, B-cell-depleted T cells, or PBMCs. Samples came from the ongoing ImmuneRACE study (first 160 participants) plus 1,254 subjects from 6 global collaborators. The repertoires were released in a freely available public database meant as a resource for research on the immune response to SARS-CoV-2. Deeply sampled blood TCRbeta repertoires from subjects exposed to, actively infected with, or recovered from COVID-19 were included in the dataset. The sample metadata nearly always contained a de-identified subject ID, COVID-19 status, age in years and sex. Where HLA class I and class II types were available, the types were taken from metadata supplied by the sample provider, not from assay-based typing.

Points the paper makes about the study in general: Clinical and demographic metadata were provided uncurated, with the amount varying by source and participant.

Enrolling through a virtual design, the prospective study's participants ranged in age from about 18 to 100 years and lived across 20 to 25 United States geographic areas. To assign participants to cohorts, the prospective study relied on clinical history that participants themselves reported in a screening survey and a study questionnaire. Exposed participants had been in contact with someone with a PCR-confirmed or clinician-diagnosed COVID-19 case within 2 weeks of study entry. Mobile phlebotomists in the prospective study collected whole blood, serum and a nasopharyngeal or oropharyngeal swab from every participant. Over a roughly 2-month period, participants in the prospective study had the option of providing additional blood draws and questionnaires. Before DNA extraction, prospective study blood samples were shipped either frozen or at room temperature.

This sequence uses TRBV6-5 and TRBJ2-6; a confident D gene designation cannot be given. The sequenced sample consisted of PBMCs or T cells enriched from blood (not recorded which). The source is a man aged 25-45 years who had been exposed to COVID-19. The DNA is as follows: TGTGCCAGCACCCGATTCGGTGGGGCCAACGTCCTGACTTTC. Translated, this gives CASTRFGGANVLTF.